The following is a T cell receptor (beta chain) sequence with its context. Its antigen remains unidentified. TRB rearrangements were amplified by touch-down multiplex PCR with mixed TRB-A/B primers. Reanalyzing the multiplex PCR reads, TCRdb keeps one entry per CDR3 protein, without DNA. The repertoire table contains more than 4,500 distinct CDR3 sequences. The data belong to a study of T cell clusters in autoimmune cytopenias. Broader study findings: TRB repertoire shifts in secondary cytopenia and chronic lymphocytic leukemia mostly reflected lymphoma, not autoimmunity. Primary autoimmune cytopenia patients appeared to lack physiological T cell clusters present in healthy donors.

About 39,000 genome equivalents of blood DNA were amplified for TRB. Looked up from germline, CDR1 is SGHAT and CDR2 is FQNNGV. The CDR3 runs 16 residues. This clonotype originated in a human donor with an autoimmune cytopenia or autoimmune hepatitis (not recorded which). The sample was peripheral blood. The chain employs TRBV11-2 and TRBJ1-2; TCRdb picks TRBD1, but there is no DNA to check that call. The CDR3 spells CASSLPPVDPNYGYTF.